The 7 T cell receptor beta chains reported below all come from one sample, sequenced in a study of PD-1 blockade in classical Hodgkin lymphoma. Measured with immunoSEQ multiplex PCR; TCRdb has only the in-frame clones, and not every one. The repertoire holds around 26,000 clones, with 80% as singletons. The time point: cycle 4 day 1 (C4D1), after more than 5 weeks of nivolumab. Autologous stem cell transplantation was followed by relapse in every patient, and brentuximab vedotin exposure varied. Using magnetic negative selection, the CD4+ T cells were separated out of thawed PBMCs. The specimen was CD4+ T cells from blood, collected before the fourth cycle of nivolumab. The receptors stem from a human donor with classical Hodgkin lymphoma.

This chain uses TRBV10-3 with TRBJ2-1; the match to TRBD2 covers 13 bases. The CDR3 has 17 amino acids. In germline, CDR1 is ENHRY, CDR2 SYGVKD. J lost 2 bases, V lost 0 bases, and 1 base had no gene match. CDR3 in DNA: TGTGCCATCAGTGAGTCCGGACTAGCGGGGGCCTACAATGAGCAGTTCTTC. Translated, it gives CAISESGLAGAYNEQFF.

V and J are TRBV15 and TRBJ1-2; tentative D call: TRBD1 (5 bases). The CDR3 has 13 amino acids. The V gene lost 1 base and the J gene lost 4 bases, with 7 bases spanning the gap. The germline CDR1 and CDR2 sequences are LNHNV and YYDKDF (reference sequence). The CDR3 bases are TGTGCCACCAGCAGAGTGGACACCTATGGCTACACCTTC. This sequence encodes CATSRVDTYGYTF.

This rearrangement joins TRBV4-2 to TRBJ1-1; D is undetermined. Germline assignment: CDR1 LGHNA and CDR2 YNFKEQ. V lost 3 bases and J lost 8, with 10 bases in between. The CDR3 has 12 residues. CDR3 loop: CASSHASGEAFF. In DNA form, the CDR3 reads TGTGCCAGCAGCCACGCCTCGGGGGAAGCTTTCTTT.

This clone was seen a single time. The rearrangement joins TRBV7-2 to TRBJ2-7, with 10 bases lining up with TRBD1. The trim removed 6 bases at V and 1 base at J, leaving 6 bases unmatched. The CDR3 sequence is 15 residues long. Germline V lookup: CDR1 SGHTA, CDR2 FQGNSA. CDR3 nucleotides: TGTGCCAGCAGACGGACAGGGGGAGGATCCTACGAGCAGTACTTC. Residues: CASRRTGGGSYEQYF.

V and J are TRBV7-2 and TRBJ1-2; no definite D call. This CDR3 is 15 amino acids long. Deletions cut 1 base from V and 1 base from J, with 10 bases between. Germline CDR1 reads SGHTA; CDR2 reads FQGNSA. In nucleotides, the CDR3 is TGTGCCAGCAGCTTAGAGACGGCCGGTAACTATGGCTACACCTTC. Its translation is CASSLETAGNYGYTF.

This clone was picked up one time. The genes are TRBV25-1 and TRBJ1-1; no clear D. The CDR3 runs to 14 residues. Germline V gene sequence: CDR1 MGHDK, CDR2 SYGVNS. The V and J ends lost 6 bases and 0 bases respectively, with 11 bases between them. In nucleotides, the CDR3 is TGTGCCAGCAGAGGTCCCGAACTGAACACTGAAGCTTTCTTT. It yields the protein CASRGPELNTEAFF. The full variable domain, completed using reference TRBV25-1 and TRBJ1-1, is EADIYQTPRYLVIGTGKKITLECSQTMGHDKMYWYQQDPGMELHLIHYSYGVNSTEKGDLSSESTVSRIRTEHFPLTLESARPSHTSQYLCASRGPELNTEAFFGQGTRLTVV.

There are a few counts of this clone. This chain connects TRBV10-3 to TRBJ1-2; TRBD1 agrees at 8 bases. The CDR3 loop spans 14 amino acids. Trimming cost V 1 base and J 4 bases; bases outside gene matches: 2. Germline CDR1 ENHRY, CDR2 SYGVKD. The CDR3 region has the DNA TGTGCCATCAGTGAGTTCCAGGGGGCCTATGGCTACACCTTC. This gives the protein CAISEFQGAYGYTF.